This TCR beta chain is from a study of cytomegalovirus exposure and HLA in healthy donors. Primers included in the PCR were 60 Vbeta and 13 Jbeta primers. The assay was immunoSEQ multiplex PCR, and TCRdb's table has in-frame clones only and misses some. This sample has 250,000 to 300,000 clones; 85% to 95% occur once, and the top ten carry 1.7%. The count of this clone is one. Its antigen is undetermined. The CDR3 has 13 amino acids. Per the germline V gene, CDR1 is SGHDT and CDR2 is YYEEEE. The V end was cut by 2 bases, the J end by 2 bases, with 7 bases between. The donors, nominally healthy at sampling, likely had unrecorded immune exposures. Study-wide points: When analyzed later, a missense DCLRE1C variant was found to be linked to TCR beta V- and J-gene trimming. Several of the most significant clusters appeared, in a later analysis, to be linked to common viral pathogens. Upon later analysis, HLA-associated TCR beta chains proved more clonally expanded than other, equally common chains.

The chain employs TRBV5-6 and TRBJ2-5, with D perhaps TRBD1 (6 bases). This TCR derives from a girl aged 2 to 10 in good health and CMV-seronegative. Source material: PBMCs. CDR3 residues: CASSFRGQETQYF. CDR3 coding DNA: TGTGCCAGCAGCTTTAGGGGGCAAGAGACCCAGTACTTC.